This section outlines one T cell receptor (beta chain) sequence together with its context. The antigen is unknown. Using CD45RO/CCR7/CD25/CD127/CD95/CD27, CD4+ naive, central memory, regulatory and stem cell-like memory cells were sorted. What was sequenced were expressed TCRB transcripts, since all of the isolated RNA had been reverse transcribed. Only in-frame clones appear in the TCRdb table, and some are missing; sequencing was by immunoSEQ multiplex PCR. The sample lists about 230,000 clones, around 10% occurring once. This sample was taken from a study of beta chain features in type 1 diabetes. Trimming took 4 bases from V and 4 from J; bases not matched to a gene: 12. Germline assignment: CDR1 SGHRS and CDR2 YFSETQ. The CDR3 loop spans 16 amino acids. Study-level findings and limits: HLA influence on TCRB rearrangement stayed unresolved here. In type 1 diabetes patients, VDJ junctions had fewer insertions; deletions at these junctions were more frequent.

The specimen was naive CD4+ T cells from blood. The receptor was derived from a young woman in good health. The chain carries TRBV5-1 and TRBJ2-3, with TRBD1 matching 7 bases. The CDR3 spells CASSDYRGLGSDTQYF. The CDR3 nucleotides are TGCGCCAGCAGCGACTACAGGGGCCTTGGGTCAGATACGCAGTATTTT.